Listed here are 7 T cell receptor beta chains from one sample, sequenced in a study of blood T cell repertoires in COVID-19. Clones were read by immunoSEQ multiplex PCR, and TCRdb kept only the in-frame ones, dropping some. The sample has roughly 48,000 clones, more than 70% seen once. Sequencing used peripheral blood. The receptors come from a human donor in a cohort sampled during active COVID-19.

This chain links TRBV20-1 with TRBJ1-2; perhaps TRBD1 as D (6 bases). Germline V lookup: CDR1 DFQATT, CDR2 SNEGSKA (reference sequence). V was clipped by 3 bases and J by 7 bases, with 15 bases between them. The CDR3 sequence is 13 residues long. This CDR3 is CSASKQGSGGYTF. Here the CDR3 DNA reads TGCAGTGCTAGTAAACAGGGTTCCGGTGGCTACACCTTC.

The V call is TRBV18, the J call TRBJ2-7, with D possibly matching TRBD2 (6 bases). Germline-derived CDR1 and CDR2 are KGHSH and LQKENI. V lost 3 bases and J 2 bases, leaving 11 bases between the germline ends. This CDR3 has 14 amino acids. The CDR3 is CASSPGLNAYEQYF. CDR3 DNA sequence: TGTGCCAGCTCACCGGGACTGAACGCCTACGAGCAGTACTTC.

This chain joins TRBV18 and TRBJ2-3; no reliable D call. The CDR3 runs 16 residues. The V end was cut by 6 bases, the J end by 0 bases, with 16 bases between. The V gene's germline CDR1 is KGHSH and CDR2 LQKENI. CDR3 sequence (DNA): TGTGCCAGCTCGCCCACCCGGGTTTCTAGCACAGATACGCAGTATTTT. This encodes CASSPTRVSSTDTQYF.

This chain links TRBV19 with TRBJ2-7; 8 positions agree with TRBD2. The CDR3 sequence is 13 residues long. Germline CDR1 and CDR2: LNHDA and SQIVND (reference sequence). V shed 7 bases, J shed 3 bases, and the junction held 5 bases outside the gene matches. CDR3 nucleotides: TGTGCCAGTACCACCGGGGGGGGCTACGAGCAGTACTTC. It codes for CASTTGGGYEQYF.

This clone was recorded only once. CDR3 DNA sequence: TGTGCCAGCACGGGACTGGACTCCTACAATGAGCAGTTCTTC. Translating it yields CASTGLDSYNEQFF. This sequence joins TRBV27 and TRBJ2-1; D perhaps matches TRBD2 (6 bases). Trimming removed 7 bases at V and 0 bases at J, with 10 bases between. Looked up from germline, CDR1 is MNHEY and CDR2 is SMNVEV (reference sequence). The CDR3 has 14 residues.

The chain joins TRBV20-1 to TRBJ2-3, with D uncertain. The CDR3 loop spans 13 amino acids. Germline-derived CDR1 and CDR2 are DFQATT and SNEGSKA (reference sequence). Deletions cut 3 bases from V and 2 bases from J, with 9 bases between. The CDR3 spells CSASLQFTDTQYF. Written as DNA, the CDR3 is TGCAGTGCTAGTTTACAATTCACAGATACGCAGTATTTT.

The V and J genes are TRBV27 and TRBJ2-3; a weak D match, TRBD2 (7 bases). The CDR3 contains 18 residues. Germline CDR1 and CDR2: MNHEY and SMNVEV (reference sequence). Trimming stripped 3 bases from V and 6 bases from J, with 25 bases between. The CDR3 reads CASSFIGIGGASEDTQYF. The CDR3 nucleotides are TGTGCCAGCAGTTTTATCGGGATAGGGGGGGCCAGTGAGGATACGCAGTATTTT.